The present TCR beta chain was sequenced within a study of regulatory T cells in long-lasting Graves disease. Trimming removed 6 bases from V and 4 bases from J, with 13 bases in between. Germline CDR1 is MNHEY and CDR2 is SVGEGT. The CDR3 is 13 amino acids. For TCR beta, libraries came from iRepertoire HTBI primers and Arm-PCR of CDR3 regions. Per the original methods: Identified across the samples were 62 TRBV segments and 13 to 15 TRBJ segments. TCRdb reprocessed the multiplex PCR reads with MiXCR, giving one entry per CDR3 protein. The V and J calls, along with clone size, are taken from TCRdb and not from the paper's own processing. The repertoire holds over 300,000 distinct CDR3 sequences, with 15% to 19% as singletons. Noted time point: newly diagnosed GD, antithyroid drugs for less than 3 months. The TCR library was prepared using RNA isolated from PBMCs. In its sample, this clonotype was seen many times. The antigen remains unidentified.

Study-level points and caveats: Repertoires from persistent disease leaned toward TRBV28, TRBJ1-2 and TRBJ2-5.

This clonotype was obtained from a female donor with Graves disease. The source was peripheral blood mononuclear cells (PBMCs), collected at new diagnosis, from a patient treated with antithyroid drugs. The rearrangement joins TRBV6-2 or TRBV6-3 to TRBJ2-7, with D perhaps matching TRBD2 (6 bases). CDR3 sequence: CASSEGTPYEQYF. CDR3 nucleotide sequence: TGTGCCAGCAGCGAAGGGACTCCGTACGAGCAGTACTTC.